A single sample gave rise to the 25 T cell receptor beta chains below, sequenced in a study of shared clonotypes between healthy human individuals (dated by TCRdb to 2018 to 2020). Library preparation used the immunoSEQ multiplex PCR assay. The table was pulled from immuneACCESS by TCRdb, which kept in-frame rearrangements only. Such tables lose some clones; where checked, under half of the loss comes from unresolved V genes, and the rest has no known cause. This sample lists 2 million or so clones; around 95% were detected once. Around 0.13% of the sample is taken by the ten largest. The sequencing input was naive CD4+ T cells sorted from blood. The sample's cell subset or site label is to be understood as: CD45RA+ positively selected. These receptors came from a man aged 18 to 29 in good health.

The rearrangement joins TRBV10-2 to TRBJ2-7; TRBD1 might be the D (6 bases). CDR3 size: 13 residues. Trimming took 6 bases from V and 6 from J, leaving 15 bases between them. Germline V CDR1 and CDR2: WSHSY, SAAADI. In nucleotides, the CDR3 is TGCGCCAGCAGGGTACAGGGTACCTCCGAGCAGTACTTC. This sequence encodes CASRVQGTSEQYF.

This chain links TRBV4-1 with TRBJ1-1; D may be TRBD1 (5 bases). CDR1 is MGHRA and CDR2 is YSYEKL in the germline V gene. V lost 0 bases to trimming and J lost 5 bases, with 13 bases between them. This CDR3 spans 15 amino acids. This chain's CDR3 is CASSQDQRGRTEAFF. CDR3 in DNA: TGCGCCAGCAGCCAAGATCAAAGGGGCAGGACTGAAGCTTTCTTT.

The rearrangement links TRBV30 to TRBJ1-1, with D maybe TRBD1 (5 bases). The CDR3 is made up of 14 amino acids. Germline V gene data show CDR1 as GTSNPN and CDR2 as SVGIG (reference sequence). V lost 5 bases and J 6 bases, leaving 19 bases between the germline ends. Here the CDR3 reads CAWDLSSGGAEAFF. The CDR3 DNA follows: TGTGCCTGGGACCTTTCTTCCGGAGGGGCTGAAGCTTTCTTT.

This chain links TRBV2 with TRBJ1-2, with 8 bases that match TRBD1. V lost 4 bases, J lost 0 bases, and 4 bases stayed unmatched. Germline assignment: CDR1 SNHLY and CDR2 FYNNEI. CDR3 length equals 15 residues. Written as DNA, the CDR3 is TGTGCCAGCAGTGTTGGACAGGGAACTAACTATGGCTACACCTTC. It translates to CASSVGQGTNYGYTF.

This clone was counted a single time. This CDR3 is CASSWFWTSANYNEQFF. The DNA of the CDR3 is TGCGCCAGCAGCTGGTTTTGGACTAGCGCTAACTACAATGAGCAGTTCTTC. V and J are TRBV4-3 and TRBJ2-1, with 9 bases identical to TRBD2. Trimming at V came to 5 bases and at J to 3 bases, leaving 11 bases not matched to a gene. The CDR3 extends over 17 amino acids. The germline V gene encodes CDR1 LGHNA and CDR2 YSLEER.

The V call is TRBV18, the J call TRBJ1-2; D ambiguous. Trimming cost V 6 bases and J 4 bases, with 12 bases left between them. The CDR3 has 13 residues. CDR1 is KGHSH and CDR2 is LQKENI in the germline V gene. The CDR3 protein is CASSPSSTYGYTF. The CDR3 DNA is TGTGCCAGCTCGCCATCCAGTACCTATGGCTACACCTTC.

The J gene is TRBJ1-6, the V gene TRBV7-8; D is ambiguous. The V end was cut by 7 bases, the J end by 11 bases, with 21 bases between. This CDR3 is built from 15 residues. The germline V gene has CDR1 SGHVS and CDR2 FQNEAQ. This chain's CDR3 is CASTLRPVGKAPLHF. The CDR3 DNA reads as TGTGCCAGCACTCTTAGGCCGGTAGGCAAGGCACCCCTCCACTTT.

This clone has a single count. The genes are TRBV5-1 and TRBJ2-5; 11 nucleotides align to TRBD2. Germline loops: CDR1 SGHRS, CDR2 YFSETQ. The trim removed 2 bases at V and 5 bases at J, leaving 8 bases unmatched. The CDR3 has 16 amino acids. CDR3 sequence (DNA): TGCGCCAGCAGCTTCCCTAGCGGGAGGAACTGGGAGACCCAGTACTTC. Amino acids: CASSFPSGRNWETQYF.

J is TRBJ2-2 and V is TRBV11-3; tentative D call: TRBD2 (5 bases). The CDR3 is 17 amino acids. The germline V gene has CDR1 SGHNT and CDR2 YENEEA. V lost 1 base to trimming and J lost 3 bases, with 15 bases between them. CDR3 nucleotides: TGTGCCAGCAGCTTAGCTCTGGTCCCGAGGGACACCGGGGAGCTGTTTTTT. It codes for CASSLALVPRDTGELFF.

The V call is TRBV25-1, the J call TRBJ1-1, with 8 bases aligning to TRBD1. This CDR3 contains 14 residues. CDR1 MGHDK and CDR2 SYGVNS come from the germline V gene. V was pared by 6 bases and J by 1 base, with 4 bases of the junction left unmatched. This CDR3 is CASRDRAANTEAFF. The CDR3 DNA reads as TGTGCCAGCAGGGACAGGGCGGCGAACACTGAAGCTTTCTTT. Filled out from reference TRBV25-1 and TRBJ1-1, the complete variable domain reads EADIYQTPRYLVIGTGKKITLECSQTMGHDKMYWYQQDPGMELHLIHYSYGVNSTEKGDLSSESTVSRIRTEHFPLTLESARPSHTSQYLCASRDRAANTEAFFGQGTRLTVV.

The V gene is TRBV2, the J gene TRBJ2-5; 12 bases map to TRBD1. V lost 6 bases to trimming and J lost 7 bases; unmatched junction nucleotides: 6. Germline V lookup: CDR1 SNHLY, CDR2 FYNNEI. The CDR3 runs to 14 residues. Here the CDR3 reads CASRGTGGYGTQYF. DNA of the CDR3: TGTGCCAGCAGGGGGACAGGGGGCTATGGGACCCAGTACTTC.

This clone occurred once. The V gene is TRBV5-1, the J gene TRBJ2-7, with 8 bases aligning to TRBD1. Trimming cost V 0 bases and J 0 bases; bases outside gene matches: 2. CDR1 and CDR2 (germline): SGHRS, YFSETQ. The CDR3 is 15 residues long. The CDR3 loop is CASSLAGGDSYEQYF. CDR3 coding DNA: TGCGCCAGCAGCTTGGCAGGGGGCGACTCCTACGAGCAGTACTTC. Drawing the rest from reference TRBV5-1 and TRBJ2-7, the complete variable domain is KAGVTQTPRYLIKTRGQQVTLSCSPISGHRSVSWYQQTPGQGLQFLFEYFSETQRNKGNFPGRFSGRQFSNSRSEMNVSTLELGDSALYLCASSLAGGDSYEQYFGPGTRLTVT.

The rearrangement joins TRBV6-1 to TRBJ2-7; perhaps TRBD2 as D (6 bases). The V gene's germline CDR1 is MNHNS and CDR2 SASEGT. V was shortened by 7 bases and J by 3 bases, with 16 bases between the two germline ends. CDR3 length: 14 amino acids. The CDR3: CASTQAGRDYEQYF. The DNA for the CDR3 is TGTGCCAGCACCCAAGCGGGCAGGGACTACGAGCAGTACTTC.

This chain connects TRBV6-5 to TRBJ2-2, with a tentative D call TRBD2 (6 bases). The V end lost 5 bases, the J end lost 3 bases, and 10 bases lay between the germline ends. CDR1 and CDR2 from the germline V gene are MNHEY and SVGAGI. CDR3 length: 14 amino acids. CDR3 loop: CASSRDSDTGELFF. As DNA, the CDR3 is TGTGCCAGCAGTCGGGACTCCGACACCGGGGAGCTGTTTTTT.

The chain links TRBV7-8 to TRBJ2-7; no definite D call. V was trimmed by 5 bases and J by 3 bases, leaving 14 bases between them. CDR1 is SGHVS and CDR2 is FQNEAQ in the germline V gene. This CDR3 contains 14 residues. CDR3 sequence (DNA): TGTGCCAGCAGCGATTGGTCGGAAGACTACGAGCAGTACTTC. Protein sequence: CASSDWSEDYEQYF.

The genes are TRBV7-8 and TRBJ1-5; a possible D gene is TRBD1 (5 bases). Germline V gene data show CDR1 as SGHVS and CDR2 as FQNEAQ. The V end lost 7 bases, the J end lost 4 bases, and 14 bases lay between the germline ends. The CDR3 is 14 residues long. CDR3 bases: TGTGCCAGCACCCGGGCAGGGTTTAATCAGCCCCAGCATTTT. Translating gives CASTRAGFNQPQHF.

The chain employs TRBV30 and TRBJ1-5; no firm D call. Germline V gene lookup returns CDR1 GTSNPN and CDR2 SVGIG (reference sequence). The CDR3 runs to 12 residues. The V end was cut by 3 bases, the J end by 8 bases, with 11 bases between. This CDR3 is CAWSQPPEPQHF. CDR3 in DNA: TGTGCCTGGAGCCAACCTCCAGAGCCCCAGCATTTT.

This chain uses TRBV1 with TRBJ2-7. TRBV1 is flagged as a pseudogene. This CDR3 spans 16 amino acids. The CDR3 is CTSSQDIPFIAYEQYF. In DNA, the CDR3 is TGCACCAGCAGCCAAGATATCCCCTTCATCGCCTACGAGCAGTACTTC.

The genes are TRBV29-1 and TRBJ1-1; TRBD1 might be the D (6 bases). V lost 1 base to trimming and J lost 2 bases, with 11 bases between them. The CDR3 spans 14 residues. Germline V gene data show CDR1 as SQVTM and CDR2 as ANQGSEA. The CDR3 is CSVEVSTGNTEAFF. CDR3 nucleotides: TGCAGCGTTGAAGTTTCGACAGGAAACACTGAAGCTTTCTTT.

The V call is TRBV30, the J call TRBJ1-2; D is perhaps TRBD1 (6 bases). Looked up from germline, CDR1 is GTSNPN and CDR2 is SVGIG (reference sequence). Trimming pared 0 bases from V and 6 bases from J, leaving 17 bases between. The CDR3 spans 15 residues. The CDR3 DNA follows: TGTGCCTGGAGTGTACTGGTCAGGGGACGGAATGGCTACACCTTC. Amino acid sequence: CAWSVLVRGRNGYTF. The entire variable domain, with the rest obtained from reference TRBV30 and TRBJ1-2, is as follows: SQTIHQWPATLVQPVGSPLSLECTVEGTSNPNLYWYRQAAGRGLQLLFYSVGIGQISSEVPQNLSASRPQDRQFILSSKKLLLSDSGFYLCAWSVLVRGRNGYTFGSGTRLTVV.

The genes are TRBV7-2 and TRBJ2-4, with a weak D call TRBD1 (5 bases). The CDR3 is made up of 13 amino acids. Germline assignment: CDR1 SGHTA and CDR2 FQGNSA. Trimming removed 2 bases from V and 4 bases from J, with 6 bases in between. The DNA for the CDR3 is TGTGCCAGCAGCTTAAGGGGTAAAAACATTCAGTACTTC. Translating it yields CASSLRGKNIQYF. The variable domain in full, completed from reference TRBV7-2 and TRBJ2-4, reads GAGVSQSPSNKVTEKGKDVELRCDPISGHTALYWYRQSLGQGLEFLIYFQGNSAPDKSGLPSDRFSAERTGGSVSTLTIQRTQQEDSAVYLCASSLRGKNIQYFGAGTRLSVL.

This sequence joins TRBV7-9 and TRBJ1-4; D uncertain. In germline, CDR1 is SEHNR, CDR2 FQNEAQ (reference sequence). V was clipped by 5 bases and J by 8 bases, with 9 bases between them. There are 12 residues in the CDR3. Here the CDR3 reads CASSHPLEKLFF. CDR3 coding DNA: TGTGCCAGCAGCCACCCCCTGGAAAAACTGTTTTTT.

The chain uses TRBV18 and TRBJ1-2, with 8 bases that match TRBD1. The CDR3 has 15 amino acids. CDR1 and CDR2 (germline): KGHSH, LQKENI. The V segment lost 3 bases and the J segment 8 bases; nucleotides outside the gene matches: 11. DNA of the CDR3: TGTGCCAGCTCACCCGGTCCAGGGGGCGCACTGGGCTACACCTTC. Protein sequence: CASSPGPGGALGYTF.

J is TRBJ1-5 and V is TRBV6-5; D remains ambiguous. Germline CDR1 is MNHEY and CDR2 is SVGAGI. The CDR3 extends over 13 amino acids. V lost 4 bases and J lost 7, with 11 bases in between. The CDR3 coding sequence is TGTGCCAGCAGTTCCCTCCCATTGCAGCCCCAGCATTTT. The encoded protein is CASSSLPLQPQHF.

CDR3 DNA: TGTGCCAGCAGCTCGGACAGGGGCGATGGCTACACCTTC. Amino acids: CASSSDRGDGYTF. This chain uses TRBV7-8 with TRBJ1-2; 9 nucleotides agree with TRBD1. The J segment lost 6 bases and the V segment lost 4 bases, leaving 3 bases of the junction unmatched. Germline values: CDR1 SGHVS, CDR2 FQNEAQ. This CDR3 spans 13 amino acids.